This entry lists 9 T cell receptor beta chains sequenced from one sample in a study of cytomegalovirus exposure and HLA in healthy donors. PCR was performed using 60 Vbeta and 13 Jbeta primers. Libraries were prepared by immunoSEQ multiplex PCR; TCRdb keeps only in-frame clonotypes and omits some of them. The sample records approximately 70,000 clones, around three quarters being singletons. The specimen was PBMCs. Receptor source: a man aged 45-60 years in good health and CMV-seronegative.

J is TRBJ1-5 and V is TRBV27, with a tentative D call TRBD1 (5 bases). V lost 3 bases, J lost 5 bases, and 8 bases lay in between. The CDR3 runs to 13 residues. CDR1 MNHEY and CDR2 SMNVEV come from the germline V gene (reference sequence). The CDR3 sequence: CASSFGGDQPQHF. The CDR3 region has the DNA TGTGCCAGCAGTTTCGGGGGGGATCAGCCCCAGCATTTT.

The sample holds a few counts of this clone. The V and J genes are TRBV7-2 and TRBJ1-1; 8 bases match TRBD1. CDR1 and CDR2 (germline): SGHTA, FQGNSA. The length of the CDR3 is 14 residues. V dropped 5 bases and J dropped 1; count of bases not matched to a gene: 3. The chain's CDR3 is CASSRGQGNTEAFF. The CDR3 DNA reads TGTGCCAGCAGCCGCGGACAGGGGAACACTGAAGCTTTCTTT.

The rearrangement uses TRBV4-3 and TRBJ1-2; D is perhaps TRBD1 (5 bases). Deletions cut 6 bases from V and 4 bases from J, with 15 bases between. Germline CDR1 is LGHNA and CDR2 is YSLEER. The CDR3 extends over 14 amino acids. The CDR3 nucleotides read TGCGCCAGCAGACCCCCCGGGGGGTCCTATGGCTACACCTTC. This gives the protein CASRPPGGSYGYTF.

This chain connects TRBV9 to TRBJ1-1; D is possibly TRBD1 (6 bases). This CDR3 spans 14 amino acids. Germline loops: CDR1 SGDLS, CDR2 YYNGEE. V lost 4 bases and J 0 bases, leaving 10 bases between the germline ends. The DNA for the CDR3 is TGTGCCAGCAGCCTTGGACAGATGAACACTGAAGCTTTCTTT. As protein: CASSLGQMNTEAFF.

The rearrangement uses TRBV29-1 and TRBJ1-5; D remains ambiguous. Germline loops: CDR1 SQVTM, CDR2 ANQGSEA. The V end was cut by 5 bases, the J end by 7 bases, with 6 bases between. The CDR3 covers 10 residues. The CDR3 DNA follows: TGCAGCGTTCCGGGGCAGCCCCAGCATTTT. Translation gives CSVPGQPQHF. Supplemented by reference TRBV29-1 and TRBJ1-5, the full variable domain reads SAVISQKPSRDICQRGTSLTIQCQVDSQVTMMFWYRQQPGQSLTLIATANQGSEATYESGFVIDKFPISRPNLTFSTLTVSNMSPEDSSIYLCSVPGQPQHFGDGTRLSIL.

The rearrangement uses TRBV11-2 and TRBJ1-4, with a possible D match to TRBD1 (6 bases). CDR1 and CDR2 (germline): SGHAT, FQNNGV. V shed 5 bases and J shed 5 bases, with 12 bases lying between them. The CDR3 loop spans 14 amino acids. The CDR3 here is CASSGGGGNEKLFF. Here the CDR3 DNA reads TGTGCCAGCAGCGGAGGGGGAGGGAATGAAAAACTGTTTTTT. Filled out from reference TRBV11-2 and TRBJ1-4, the complete variable domain reads EAGVAQSPRYKIIEKRQSVAFWCNPISGHATLYWYQQILGQGPKLLIQFQNNGVVDDSQLPKDRFSAERLKGVDSTLKIQPAKLEDSAVYLCASSGGGGNEKLFFGSGTQLSVL.

The V and J genes are TRBV7-9 and TRBJ1-3; TRBD1 aligns across 9 bases. Per the germline V gene, CDR1 is SEHNR and CDR2 is FQNEAQ (reference sequence). The CDR3 length is 14 residues. The trim removed 5 bases at V and 6 bases at J, leaving 5 bases unmatched. The CDR3 sequence: CASSATGGENTIYF. The DNA of the CDR3 is TGTGCCAGCAGCGCTACAGGGGGCGAAAACACCATATATTTT. Full variable domain (outside the CDR3, taken from reference TRBV7-9 and TRBJ1-3): DTGVSQNPRHKITKRGQNVTFRCDPISEHNRLYWYRQTLGQGPEFLTYFQNEAQLEKSRLLSDRFSAERPKGSFSTLEIQRTEQGDSAMYLCASSATGGENTIYFGEGSWLTVV.

The J gene is TRBJ2-7, the V gene TRBV6-1; TRBD2 agrees at 10 bases. The CDR3 covers 14 residues. J was trimmed by 7 bases and V by 2 bases; bases with no gene match: 5. In germline, CDR1 is MNHNS, CDR2 SASEGT. CDR3 sequence (DNA): TGTGCCAGCAGTGAATTGGGACTAGCGATAGAGCAGTACTTC. This encodes CASSELGLAIEQYF.

The chain's CDR3 is CASSTYDEQYF. For the CDR3, the DNA is TGTGCCAGCAGCACCTATGACGAGCAGTACTTC. V and J are TRBV7-9 and TRBJ2-7, with unresolved D. V shed 5 bases and J shed 5 bases, with 7 bases lying between them. The CDR3 runs to 11 residues. Germline loops: CDR1 SEHNR, CDR2 FQNEAQ (reference sequence).